The clone carrying this T cell receptor beta chain was seen repeatedly, ten times or more. As yet, its antigen is unknown. This entry belongs to a study of beta chain features in type 1 diabetes. Study-level information: Across every sample, 85 million to 120 million sorted cells were examined in total. Whole-study findings and limits: Among patients with Type 1 diabetes, TCRB CDR3s were moderately but significantly shorter in every one of the four CD4+ subsets. The VDJ junctions of type 1 diabetes patients carried fewer insertions and more deletions.

Using CD45RO/CCR7/CD25/CD127/CD95/CD27, CD4+ naive, central memory, regulatory and stem cell-like memory cells were sorted. The entirety of the isolated RNA underwent reverse transcription, so expressed TCRB transcripts were sequenced. Read counts averaged roughly 3.7 million for samples of naive, central memory and regulatory T cells. Some clones are missing from TCRdb's copy, which holds only in-frame ones; the method was immunoSEQ multiplex PCR. Of almost 350,000 clones listed, over 7% are singletons. The TCR originated in a man aged 25-45 years with type 1 diabetes. Sequencing input: central memory CD4+ T cells from blood.

DNA for the CDR3: TGTGCCAGCAGCCCAAGGGATGTAGATACGCAGTATTTT. Translated, it gives CASSPRDVDTQYF. The chain employs TRBV7-2 and TRBJ2-3; D remains ambiguous. This CDR3 is 13 amino acids long. CDR1 and CDR2 from the germline V gene are SGHTA and FQGNSA. Trimming pared 5 bases from V and 5 bases from J, leaving 11 bases between. The variable domain in full, with the rest retrieved from reference TRBV7-2 and TRBJ2-3, is GAGVSQSPSNKVTEKGKDVELRCDPISGHTALYWYRQSLGQGLEFLIYFQGNSAPDKSGLPSDRFSAERTGGSVSTLTIQRTQQEDSAVYLCASSPRDVDTQYFGPGTRLTVL.